Listed here are 21 T cell receptor beta chains from one sample, sequenced in a study of Graves' ophthalmopathy and Graves' hyperthyroidism. Amplification of the TCR beta CDR3 regions used RNA transcripts (as template). Second-round multiplex PCR came after first-round RT-PCR with HTBI primers. TCRdb re-analysed the multiplex PCR reads in MiXCR, keeping a single row per CDR3 protein. The data show about 400,000 distinct CDR3 sequences, with around 17% seen just once and around 1.4% held by the top ten. The material sequenced was peripheral blood. These receptors all come from a woman between 18 and 30 years old with Graves' ophthalmopathy.

This chain connects TRBV12-3 or TRBV12-4 to TRBJ1-1, with 9 nucleotides matching TRBD1. This CDR3 spans 14 amino acids. Trimming cost V 6 bases and J 10 bases; bases outside gene matches: 12. The DNA of the CDR3 is TGTGCCAGCAGGGGGGCAACGGGACAGGGTTCAGCTTTCTTT. Its protein is CASRGATGQGSAFF.

This clonotype was counted ten times or more. The CDR3 sequence is CAWSVLRWGAQEQYF. The CDR3 coding sequence is TGTGCCTGGAGTGTACTAAGGTGGGGGGCCCAGGAGCAGTACTTC. The chain has TRBV30 and TRBJ2-7; possibly TRBD1 or TRBD2 for D (6 bases each). Germline loops: CDR1 GTSNPN, CDR2 SVGIG (reference sequence). V gave up 0 bases and J gave up 7 bases, with 19 bases separating them. The CDR3 totals 15 residues.

This clonotype was seen repeatedly, ten times or more. V usage is TRBV30 and J usage is TRBJ2-7, with 8 bases fitting TRBD1. V shed 2 bases and J 1 base; nucleotides not matched to a gene: 7. This CDR3 comprises 15 residues. Germline CDR1 reads GTSNPN; CDR2 reads SVGIG (reference sequence). The CDR3 coding sequence is TGTGCCTGGAGTCCTCACAGGGGGTTGTCCTACGAGCAGTACTTC. Protein sequence: CAWSPHRGLSYEQYF.

This clonotype was counted many times. The chain has TRBV6-2 or TRBV6-3 and TRBJ1-5; D not resolved. Trimming took off 2 bases at V and 1 base at J, with 15 bases between the two ends. The CDR3 has 17 residues. Germline V lookup: CDR1 MNHEY, CDR2 SVGEGT. CDR3 in DNA: TGTGCCAGCAGTTACGCGGTGGCAGGTTGGAGCAATCAGCCCCAGCATTTT. Translation: CASSYAVAGWSNQPQHF.

This clonotype was seen at least ten times. The V and J genes are TRBV29-1 and TRBJ2-7, with D unclear. Trimming took 4 bases from V and 2 from J, leaving 6 bases between them. CDR3 size: 11 residues. Per the germline V gene, CDR1 is SQVTM and CDR2 is ANQGSEA. The CDR3 spells CSVGSTYEQYF. CDR3 nucleotides: TGCAGCGTTGGGTCCACCTACGAGCAGTACTTC.

This clonotype was observed at least ten times. V and J are TRBV4-3 and TRBJ1-1; D remains ambiguous. The CDR3 spans 14 residues. Trimming took off 0 bases at V and 0 bases at J, with 5 bases between the two ends. The germline V gene has CDR1 LGHNA and CDR2 YSLEER. The CDR3 reads CASSQEEMNTEAFF. CDR3 bases: TGCGCCAGCAGCCAAGAAGAGATGAACACTGAAGCTTTCTTT.

This clonotype was recorded at least ten times. This chain links TRBV11-2 with TRBJ2-5, with 11 bases aligning to TRBD2. Germline trimming cut 1 base from V and 5 bases from J; bases unmatched to any gene: 3. Per germline, CDR1 SGHAT and CDR2 FQNNGV. CDR3 length equals 15 residues. CDR3 sequence (DNA): TGTGCCAGCAGCTTAGGACTAGCGGGGCGTGAGACCCAGTACTTC. Its translation: CASSLGLAGRETQYF.

The genes are TRBV7-2 and TRBJ2-5; D is perhaps TRBD2 (5 bases). The germline CDR1 and CDR2 sequences are SGHTA and FQGNSA. The CDR3 contains 15 residues. V gave up 6 bases and J gave up 2 bases, with 16 bases separating them. CDR3 amino acids: CASSPISGDQETQYF. The DNA of the CDR3 is TGTGCCAGCAGTCCCATCAGCGGAGATCAAGAGACCCAGTACTTC.

The sample holds many counts of this clonotype. The chain links TRBV5-1 to TRBJ2-4, with no clear D. Germline V gene lookup returns CDR1 SGHRS and CDR2 YFSETQ. The CDR3 is 14 amino acids. V was cut by 3 bases and J by 1 base, with 8 bases left in between. In DNA, the CDR3 is TGCGCCAGCAGCTCAGGTGGTGCCAAAAACATTCAGTACTTC. As protein: CASSSGGAKNIQYF.

This clonotype showed up many times. The J gene is TRBJ2-6, the V gene TRBV29-1; the D is unclear. The CDR3 spans 13 residues. Trimming cost V 1 base and J 4 bases, with 5 bases left between them. The germline V gene encodes CDR1 SQVTM and CDR2 ANQGSEA. The CDR3 DNA reads as TGCAGCGTTGAAGGATCAGGGGCCAACGTCCTGACTTTC. Encoded protein: CSVEGSGANVLTF.

This clonotype has ten or more counts. The rearrangement uses TRBV10-3 and TRBJ1-1; D not resolved. The CDR3 length is 11 residues. Trimming removed 8 bases from V and 0 bases from J, with 4 bases in between. CDR1 and CDR2 from the germline V gene are ENHRY and SYGVKD. CDR3 bases: TGTGCCATCCGACTGAACACTGAAGCTTTCTTT. Protein: CAIRLNTEAFF.

This clonotype occurred a few times. J is TRBJ2-7 and V is TRBV14; possibly TRBD1 or TRBD2 for D (5 bases each). This CDR3 is built from 15 residues. CDR1 is SGHDN, CDR2 FVKESK, per germline. Trimming left V 2 bases short and J 6 bases short, with 17 bases between. The DNA for the CDR3 is TGTGCCAGCAGCCAACAGCGGCAGGGTAGGAGCGAGCAGTACTTC. Residues: CASSQQRQGRSEQYF.

This clonotype was counted at least ten times. This rearrangement joins TRBV6-5 to TRBJ2-7; 7 bases agree with TRBD2. This CDR3 spans 17 amino acids. V lost 0 bases and J lost 0; bases outside the gene matches: 8. Germline V gene sequence: CDR1 MNHEY, CDR2 SVGAGI. CDR3 coding DNA: TGTGCCAGCAGTTACTCGATTAATAGCGGGCACTCCTACGAGCAGTACTTC. Translating it yields CASSYSINSGHSYEQYF.

This clonotype has a count of ten or more. The chain couples TRBV25-1 to TRBJ2-7; D is perhaps TRBD1 or TRBD2 (6 bases each). Germline CDR1 is MGHDK and CDR2 is SYGVNS. There are 15 residues in the CDR3. The V and J ends lost 6 bases and 6 bases respectively, with 21 bases between them. The CDR3 loop is CASSQTTGTHVEQYF. DNA of the CDR3: TGTGCCAGCAGCCAGACTACAGGGACTCATGTCGAGCAGTACTTC.

The sample holds many counts of this clonotype. The chain has TRBV12-3 or TRBV12-4 and TRBJ2-5; D is unresolved. This CDR3 is 13 amino acids long. Trimming shortened V by 5 bases and J by 5 bases, and 12 bases separated the two germline ends. Here the CDR3 reads CASSDPVRETQYF. Here the CDR3 DNA reads TGTGCCAGCAGTGACCCCGTCAGGGAGACCCAGTACTTC.

This clonotype was counted many times. The chain joins TRBV7-2 to TRBJ2-7, with 13 nucleotides matching TRBD2. The CDR3 is 16 residues long. Germline lookup yields CDR1 SGHTA and CDR2 FQGNSA. V dropped 3 bases and J dropped 2; count of bases not matched to a gene: 4. The CDR3 loop is CASSLFGLAGAYEQYF. The CDR3 nucleotides read TGTGCCAGCAGCTTGTTCGGACTAGCGGGGGCCTACGAGCAGTACTTC.

The gene calls are TRBV24-1 and TRBJ2-5, with TRBD1 matching 9 bases. Germline V gene lookup returns CDR1 KGHDR and CDR2 SFDVKD. J lost 1 base, V lost 4 bases, and 6 bases had no gene match. The CDR3 runs to 16 residues. The CDR3 nucleotides read TGTGCCACCAGTGACTCCGGGACAGGGCCCCAAGAGACCCAGTACTTC. Protein sequence: CATSDSGTGPQETQYF.

This clonotype was picked up many times. The chain recombines TRBV28 with TRBJ1-1; D is ambiguous. The CDR3 is 14 residues long. Germline V gene lookup returns CDR1 MDHEN and CDR2 SYDVKM. V shed 2 bases and J shed 10 bases, with 17 bases lying between them. CDR3 residues: CASSLDWGGRAAFF. The DNA for the CDR3 is TGTGCCAGCAGTTTAGATTGGGGAGGGCGAGCAGCTTTCTTT.

The chain links TRBV28 to TRBJ2-7; 11 bases fit TRBD2. The V and J ends lost 7 bases and 9 bases, in that order; junction bases with no gene match: 8. Germline CDR1 and CDR2: MDHEN and SYDVKM. This CDR3 is built from 13 residues. The CDR3 bases are TGTGCCAGCAACCTTAGCGGGAGGGCTACGCAGTACTTC. It yields the protein CASNLSGRATQYF.

This clonotype was seen repeatedly, ten times or more. The chain uses TRBV20-1 and TRBJ1-5; 11 bases fit TRBD1. The CDR3 covers 16 residues. The germline V gene has CDR1 DFQATT and CDR2 SNEGSKA (reference sequence). V trimming: 0 bases; J trimming: 3 bases; junction bases outside the gene matches: 4. In DNA form, the CDR3 reads TGCAGTGCTAGAGAGGACAGGGGGCGGTACAATCAGCCCCAGCATTTT. It encodes CSAREDRGRYNQPQHF.

The gene calls are TRBV28 and TRBJ1-1, with D uncertain. CDR3 size: 17 residues. The ends were cut back, 6 bases at V and 1 base at J, with 21 bases in the middle. From germline, CDR1 is MDHEN and CDR2 SYDVKM. CDR3 amino acids: CASSLTLRVRPNTEAFF. The CDR3 DNA reads as TGTGCCAGCAGCTTAACCCTCCGAGTCCGGCCGAACACTGAAGCTTTCTTT.